Listed here is a single T cell receptor beta chain. Its antigen is unidentified. TCRdb's table, derived via immunoSEQ multiplex PCR, lists solely in-frame clones and lacks some. The data contain around 10,000 clones, around 90% of them seen just once; the ten biggest clones take up around two fifths. V lost 0 bases to trimming and J lost 3 bases, with 14 bases between them. CDR1 and CDR2 from the germline V gene are MNHEY and SVGAGI. The CDR3 covers 16 residues. The data originate from a study of STAT3 mutations in large granular lymphocyte leukemia. Study findings and constraints: In several patients, dominant TCR clone burden exceeded STAT3 mutant burden. Every T-LGLL patient had at least one immunodominant TCRbeta clonotype.

The V and J genes are TRBV6-5 and TRBJ2-5, with D possibly being TRBD2 (5 bases). The sequence came from a man aged 55-75 years with T-cell large granular lymphocyte leukemia. Some clones in this sample may be carry-over from other donors' samples. The sequencing sample was made of peripheral blood mononuclear cells. Here the CDR3 DNA reads TGTGCCAGCAGTTACTCCCCGCTCGGGCGGGAAGAGACCCAGTACTTC. Residues: CASSYSPLGREETQYF.